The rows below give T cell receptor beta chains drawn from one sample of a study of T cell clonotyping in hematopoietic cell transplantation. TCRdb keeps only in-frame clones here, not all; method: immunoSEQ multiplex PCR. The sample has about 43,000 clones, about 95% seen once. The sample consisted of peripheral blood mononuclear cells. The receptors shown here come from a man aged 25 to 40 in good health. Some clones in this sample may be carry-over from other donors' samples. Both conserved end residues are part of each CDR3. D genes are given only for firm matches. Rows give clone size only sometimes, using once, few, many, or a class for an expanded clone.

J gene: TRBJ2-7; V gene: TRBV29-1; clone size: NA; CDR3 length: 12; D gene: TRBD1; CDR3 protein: CSVRQGFVEQYF; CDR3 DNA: TGCAGCGTGAGACAGGGGTTTGTTGAGCAGTACTTC
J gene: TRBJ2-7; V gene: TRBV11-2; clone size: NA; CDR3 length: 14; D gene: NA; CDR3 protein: CASSLDHRGPGQYF; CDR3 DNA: TGTGCCAGCAGCTTAGATCACCGGGGGCCAGGGCAGTACTTC
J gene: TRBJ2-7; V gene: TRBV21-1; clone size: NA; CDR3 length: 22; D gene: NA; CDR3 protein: CASGPNDWKPGQGLYSPYEQYF; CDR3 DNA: TGTGCCAGCGGCCCGAACGACTGGAAGCCGGGACAGGGCCTCTACTCTCCCTACGAGCAGTACTTC
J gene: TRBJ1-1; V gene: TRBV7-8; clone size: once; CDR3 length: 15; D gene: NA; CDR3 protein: CASSVLDRSNTEAFF; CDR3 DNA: TGTGCCAGCAGCGTTCTTGACAGGTCGAACACTGAAGCTTTCTTT
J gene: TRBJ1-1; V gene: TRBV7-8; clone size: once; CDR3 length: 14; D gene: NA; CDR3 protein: CASSLGRTPIEAFF; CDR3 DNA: TGTGCCAGCAGCTTAGGTCGGACCCCCATTGAAGCTTTCTTT
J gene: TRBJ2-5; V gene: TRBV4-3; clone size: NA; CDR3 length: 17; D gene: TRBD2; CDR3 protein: CASSQDVAGAFQETQYF; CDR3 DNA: TGCGCCAGCAGCCAAGATGTGGCGGGAGCCTTCCAAGAGACCCAGTACTTC
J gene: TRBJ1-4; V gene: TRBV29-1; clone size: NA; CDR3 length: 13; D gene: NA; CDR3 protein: CSVGEATAEKLFF; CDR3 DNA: TGCAGCGTTGGGGAGGCGACGGCAGAAAAACTGTTTTTT
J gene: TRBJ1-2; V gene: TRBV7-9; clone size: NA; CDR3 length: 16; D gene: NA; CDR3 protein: CASSLRANRENYGYTF; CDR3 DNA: TGTGCCAGCAGCTTACGGGCCAACAGGGAAAACTATGGCTACACCTTC
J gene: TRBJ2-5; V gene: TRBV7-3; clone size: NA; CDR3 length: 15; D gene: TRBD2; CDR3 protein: CASSPGLAHQETQYF; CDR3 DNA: TGTGCCAGCAGCCCGGGACTAGCGCACCAAGAGACCCAGTACTTC
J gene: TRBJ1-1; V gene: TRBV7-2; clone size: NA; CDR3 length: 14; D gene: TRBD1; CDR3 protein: CASSPRTGVTEAFF; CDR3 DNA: TGTGCCAGCAGCCCGCGGACAGGGGTGACTGAAGCTTTCTTT
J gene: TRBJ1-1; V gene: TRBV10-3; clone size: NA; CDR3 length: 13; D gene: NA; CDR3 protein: CAISGVQGTEAFF; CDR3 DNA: TGTGCCATCAGTGGGGTCCAGGGGACTGAAGCTTTCTTT
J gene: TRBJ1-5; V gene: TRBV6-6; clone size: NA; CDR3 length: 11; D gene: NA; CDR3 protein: CASSQTQPQHF; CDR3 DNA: TGTGCCAGCAGTCAAACCCAGCCCCAGCATTTT
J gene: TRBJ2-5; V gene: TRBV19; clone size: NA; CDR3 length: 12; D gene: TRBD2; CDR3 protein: CASISREKTQYF; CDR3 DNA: TGTGCCAGTATCTCGCGGGAGAAGACCCAGTACTTC
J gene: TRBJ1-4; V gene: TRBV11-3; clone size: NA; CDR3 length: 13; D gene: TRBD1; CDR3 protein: CASGRQGNEKLFF; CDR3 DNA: TGTGCCAGCGGGAGACAGGGGAATGAAAAACTGTTTTTT
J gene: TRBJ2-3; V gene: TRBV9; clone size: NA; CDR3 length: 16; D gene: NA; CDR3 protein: CASSVAPGYRTDTQYF; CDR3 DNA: TGTGCCAGCAGCGTAGCTCCGGGGTATCGGACAGATACGCAGTATTTT